This entry features one T cell receptor beta chain sequence. This clone was detected a few times. What this receptor recognizes is not known. Base qualities are not provided; no much larger clone lies one nucleotide away. This specimen comes from a study of OX40 agonist ivuxolimab in advanced cancers. Regarding the research as a whole: Ivuxolimab, which targeted the costimulatory receptor OX40 (CD134), was an agonistic, fully human IgG2 monoclonal antibody. Intravenous ivuxolimab was administered to patients every 2 weeks at six dose levels: 0.01, 0.1, 0.3, 1.5, 3 and 10 mg/kg. Of the roughly 53 patients in dose escalation, around 20 had hepatocellular carcinoma, roughly 15 had melanoma, 9 had renal cell carcinoma and 9 had head and neck cancer. The dose-escalation cohort was around 83% male with a mean age of about 65 years, ranging from roughly 23 to 90. Patients were allowed to have had prior anti-PD-1, anti-PD-L1 or anti-CTLA-4 therapy, and 30% to 40% of the dose-escalation patients had been treated with checkpoint inhibitors. Partial responses were achieved by three dose-escalation patients, of whom one had hepatocellular carcinoma and two had cutaneous melanoma. The point of sequencing TCRbeta in the periphery was to test whether ivuxolimab changed TCR sequence diversity and drove clonal T-cell expansion. The paper covers the monotherapy dose-escalation part of the phase I ivuxolimab trial, which included N ≈ 57 patients. The investigation overall reported the following: On average, CD8+ T cells showed more expanded clones than CD4+ T cells after ivuxolimab. At doses from 0.1 to 3.0 mg/kg, clonal expansion was seen in both CD4+ and CD8+ blood T cells between baseline and week 6. Which antigens the clonally expanded peripheral T cells were specific for was not determined. Low levels of normalized T-cell clonal expansion were also seen in some patients who did not respond. In the 0.1-3.0 mg/kg groups, partial responders were among the patients with the lowest normalized peripheral clonal expansion, particularly in CD8+ T cells.

For sequencing of the TCRbeta CDR3 region, genomic DNA was extracted from the sorted cells. The immunoSEQ Assay was used to sequence the TCRbeta CDR3 regions. Here the immuneACCESS table is served through TCRdb, limited to in-frame sequences with V and J called. Missing clones are a known gap in these copies; in checked studies unresolved V genes cover under half, and the rest lacks a known reason. Across this sample there are 70,000 or so clones, with about nine tenths seen only once. The ten largest clones represent roughly 1.3% of the sample. Patients with a history of autoimmune disease or receiving systemic immunosuppression were excluded from the trial. Peripheral blood for TCR sequencing was collected from all dose cohorts at baseline, on cycle 4 day 1, and on cycle 7 day 1. Samples were obtained from an open-label, multicenter, first-in-human phase I dose-escalation trial of ivuxolimab. Adults with locally advanced or metastatic head and neck squamous cell, hepatocellular, melanoma or renal cell carcinoma were enrolled in the trial. Before TCR sequencing, CD4+ T cells and CD8+ T cells were sorted from peripheral blood as separate populations.

CDR1 MDHEN and CDR2 SYDVKM are derived from the germline V gene. From cysteine to phenylalanine, the CDR3 is 14 amino acids long. The retained sequence is limited to the CDR3, 42 bases, with the frame set at the first base. Deletion took 7 bases off V and 2 bases off J, with a span of 11 bases between the germline ends. This chain is built from TRBV28 and TRBJ2-2, with no reliable assignment of the D segment. The source material was CD4+ or CD8+ T cells sorted from blood, sampled in a trial of the OX40 agonist ivuxolimab. The TCR was taken from an adult with an advanced solid tumor such as melanoma, head and neck, liver or kidney cancer. The base sequence is TGTGCCAGCACTATAGCCCAAAACACCGGGGAGCTGTTTTTT. It translates to CASTIAQNTGELFF.